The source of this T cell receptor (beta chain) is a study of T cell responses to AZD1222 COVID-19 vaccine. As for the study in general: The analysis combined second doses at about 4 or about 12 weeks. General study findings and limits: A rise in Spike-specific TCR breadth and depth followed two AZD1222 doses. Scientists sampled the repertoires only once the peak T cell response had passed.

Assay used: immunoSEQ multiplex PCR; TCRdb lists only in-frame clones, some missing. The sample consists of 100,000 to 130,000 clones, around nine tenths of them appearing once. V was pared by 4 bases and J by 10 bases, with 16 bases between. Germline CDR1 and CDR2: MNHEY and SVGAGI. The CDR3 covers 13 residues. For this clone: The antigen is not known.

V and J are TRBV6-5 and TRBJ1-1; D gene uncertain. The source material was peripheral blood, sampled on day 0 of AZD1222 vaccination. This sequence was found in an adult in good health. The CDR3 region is CASSSRAARGAFF. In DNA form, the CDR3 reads TGTGCCAGCAGTTCCCGGGCAGCACGGGGAGCTTTCTTT.